These 32 T cell receptor beta chains came from one sample sequenced in a study of cytomegalovirus exposure and HLA in healthy donors. Data came from immunoSEQ multiplex PCR; TCRdb stores just in-frame clones and leaves some out. The sample yields under 100,000 clones, roughly 96% seen once. Sequenced sample: PBMCs. The receptor set was obtained from a woman between 18 and 30 years old in good health and CMV-seronegative.

This clone was detected only once. As DNA, the CDR3 is TGTGCCAGCAGTTTGCGGGACAGGGTCCGGTTCTTC. Its translation: CASSLRDRVRFF. The chain couples TRBV28 to TRBJ2-1, with TRBD1 matching 9 bases. The CDR3 consists of 12 residues. Germline V gene data show CDR1 as MDHEN and CDR2 as SYDVKM. Trimming took 3 bases from V and 15 from J; bases not matched to a gene: 6. Together with reference TRBV28 and TRBJ2-1, the CDR3 gives the full variable domain: DVKVTQSSRYLVKRTGEKVFLECVQDMDHENMFWYRQDPGLGLRLIYFSYDVKMKEKGDIPEGYSVSREKKERFSLILESASTNQTSMYLCASSLRDRVRFFGPGTRLTVL.

The CDR3 sequence: CASIQGDTGRGHRNTIYF. CDR3 DNA sequence: TGTGCCAGTATTCAGGGGGACACTGGCCGGGGACACCGAAACACCATATATTTT. The chain employs TRBV19 and TRBJ1-3; 7 bases fit TRBD1. This CDR3 has 18 residues. Unmatched junction bases numbered 20, after V lost 7 bases and J lost 5 bases. Germline loops: CDR1 LNHDA, CDR2 SQIVND (reference sequence).

The chain recombines TRBV4-1 with TRBJ2-5, with a tentative D call TRBD1 (6 bases). The germline V gene encodes CDR1 MGHRA and CDR2 YSYEKL. Trimming removed 1 base at V and 3 bases at J, with 12 bases between. The CDR3 spans 15 residues. The CDR3 nucleotides are TGCGCCAGCAGCCAAGTCAGGACAGCAGAAGAGACCCAGTACTTC. It yields the protein CASSQVRTAEETQYF.

The V call is TRBV19, the J call TRBJ1-1, with D possibly being TRBD1 (5 bases). Per the germline V gene, CDR1 is LNHDA and CDR2 is SQIVND (reference sequence). Trimming took 4 bases from V and 0 from J, leaving 6 bases between them. The CDR3 has 13 amino acids. CDR3 residues: CASSTGVNTEAFF. The CDR3 nucleotides are TGTGCCAGTAGTACGGGGGTGAACACTGAAGCTTTCTTT.

J is TRBJ2-3 and V is TRBV6-4; 12 positions agree with TRBD1. Germline-derived CDR1 and CDR2 are MRHNA and SNTAGT. Germline trimming cut 4 bases from V and 4 bases from J; bases unmatched to any gene: 6. The CDR3 length is 16 residues. The CDR3 spells CASSVGTGGIADTQYF. The CDR3 DNA reads TGTGCCAGCAGTGTGGGGACAGGGGGCATTGCAGATACGCAGTATTTT.

V is TRBV5-6 and J is TRBJ2-7; D unresolved. The CDR3 totals 12 residues. Germline V CDR1 and CDR2: SGHDT, YYEEEE. V gave up 3 bases and J gave up 3 bases, with 7 bases separating them. Here the CDR3 reads CASSSQSYEQYF. Written as DNA, the CDR3 is TGTGCCAGCAGCTCACAAAGCTACGAGCAGTACTTC. The full variable domain, its missing parts supplied by reference TRBV5-6 and TRBJ2-7, is DAGVTQSPTHLIKTRGQQVTLRCSPKSGHDTVSWYQQALGQGPQFIFQYYEEEERQRGNFPDRFSGHQFPNYSSELNVNALLLGDSALYLCASSSQSYEQYFGPGTRLTVT.

J is TRBJ2-1 and V is TRBV7-9; D is uncertain. This CDR3 has 15 amino acids. Trimming left V 3 bases short and J 8 bases short, with 17 bases between. Germline V gene data show CDR1 as SEHNR and CDR2 as FQNEAQ (reference sequence). This CDR3 reads CASSFNPEWRHEQFF. CDR3 in DNA: TGTGCCAGCAGCTTTAACCCGGAGTGGCGGCATGAGCAGTTCTTC.

The rearrangement links TRBV6-5 to TRBJ2-7; D may be TRBD1 (5 bases). CDR1 MNHEY and CDR2 SVGAGI come from the germline V gene. Trimming left V 2 bases short and J 4 bases short, with 12 bases between. There are 14 residues in the CDR3. The DNA of the CDR3 is TGTGCCAGCAGTTACCAGCGACAGCTGTACGAGCAGTACTTC. Residues: CASSYQRQLYEQYF.

The chain couples TRBV28 to TRBJ2-1, with 9 bases fitting TRBD1. Germline CDR1 MDHEN, CDR2 SYDVKM. Trimming at V came to 6 bases and at J to 6 bases, leaving 9 bases not matched to a gene. The CDR3 totals 15 residues. CDR3 sequence: CASSYRDRVGNEQFF. DNA for the CDR3: TGTGCCAGCAGCTACCGGGACAGGGTGGGCAATGAGCAGTTCTTC.

The rearrangement joins TRBV5-6 to TRBJ2-1; 8 bases map to TRBD2. The junction had 12 bases not matched to a gene; V was cut back by 4 bases and J by 9 bases. The CDR3 is 15 residues long. Per the germline V gene, CDR1 is SGHDT and CDR2 is YYEEEE. CDR3 sequence reads: CASSQPGLGNTEQFF. In DNA form, the CDR3 reads TGTGCCAGCAGCCAACCGGGACTAGGGAACACTGAGCAGTTCTTC.

The chain has TRBV9 and TRBJ1-5; D ambiguous. V was trimmed by 4 bases and J by 2 bases, leaving 19 bases between them. The CDR3 is 17 residues long. The germline CDR1 and CDR2 sequences are SGDLS and YYNGEE. Here the CDR3 DNA reads TGTGCCAGCAGCACAAAGAACCCGAGTGAGGGCAATCAGCCCCAGCATTTT. As protein: CASSTKNPSEGNQPQHF.

The gene calls are TRBV27 and TRBJ2-7, with 9 bases matching TRBD1. CDR1 and CDR2 from the germline V gene are MNHEY and SMNVEV (reference sequence). The V gene end was trimmed by 3 bases and the J gene end by 3 bases; junction bases not matched to a gene: 9. This CDR3 is built from 16 residues. DNA of the CDR3: TGTGCCAGCAGTTTGAAAACAGGGGGCGGAGGCTACGAGCAGTACTTC. Translation gives CASSLKTGGGGYEQYF.

The chain carries TRBV10-3 and TRBJ1-5; D call uncertain. Germline V lookup: CDR1 ENHRY, CDR2 SYGVKD. Trimming pared 4 bases from V and 0 bases from J, leaving 13 bases between. The CDR3 has 16 residues. The CDR3, as DNA: TGTGCCATCAGTGCCCACTGGGAGGGTAGCAATCAGCCCCAGCATTTT. It specifies CAISAHWEGSNQPQHF.

The chain joins TRBV10-3 to TRBJ2-5; D possibly corresponds to TRBD1 (5 bases). The length of the CDR3 is 13 residues. Trimming pared 4 bases from V and 1 base from J, leaving 7 bases between. CDR1 is ENHRY and CDR2 is SYGVKD in the germline V gene. CDR3 sequence: CAISGQTQETQYF. For the CDR3, the DNA is TGTGCCATCAGTGGACAGACCCAAGAGACCCAGTACTTC.

The chain joins TRBV7-2 to TRBJ1-3; D may be TRBD1 (6 bases). The V and J ends lost 1 base and 0 bases respectively, with 7 bases between them. The CDR3 is 15 residues long. Germline V CDR1 and CDR2: SGHTA, FQGNSA. The CDR3 is CASSLGGLSGNTIYF. CDR3 nucleotides: TGTGCCAGCAGCTTAGGGGGGCTCTCTGGAAACACCATATATTTT.

This clone has a single count. The chain joins TRBV9 to TRBJ2-7; a weak D match, TRBD2 (6 bases). V lost 6 bases and J lost 5, with 15 bases in between. In germline, CDR1 is SGDLS, CDR2 YYNGEE. The CDR3 sequence is 13 residues long. This CDR3 is CASTRESGNEQYF. The CDR3 DNA reads as TGTGCCAGCACGCGGGAATCTGGGAACGAGCAGTACTTC.

The V and J genes are TRBV25-1 and TRBJ1-5; TRBD1 matches at 7 bases. The length of the CDR3 is 14 residues. V was pared by 4 bases and J by 4 bases, with 4 bases of the junction left unmatched. Germline-derived CDR1 and CDR2 are MGHDK and SYGVNS. CDR3 residues: CASSVGGWNQPQHF. CDR3 sequence (DNA): TGTGCCAGCAGTGTAGGGGGCTGGAATCAGCCCCAGCATTTT.

The chain combines TRBV25-1 with TRBJ2-7; 13 bases fit TRBD2. V shed 8 bases and J 3 bases; nucleotides not matched to a gene: 1. This CDR3 is 13 amino acids long. Looked up from germline, CDR1 is MGHDK and CDR2 is SYGVNS. CDR3 residues: CASGLAGVYEQYF. The CDR3 region has the DNA TGTGCCAGCGGACTAGCGGGAGTCTACGAGCAGTACTTC.

The chain links TRBV13 to TRBJ1-1, with D maybe TRBD1 (5 bases). Per the germline V gene, CDR1 is PRHDT and CDR2 is FYEKMQ (reference sequence). The V gene lost 5 bases and the J gene lost 2 bases, with 9 bases spanning the gap. The CDR3 runs to 13 residues. CDR3 region: CASSVDTNTEAFF. DNA for the CDR3: TGTGCCAGCAGCGTGGACACCAACACTGAAGCTTTCTTT.

This chain uses TRBV18 with TRBJ2-2, with a possible D match to TRBD1 (6 bases). This CDR3 contains 14 residues. Germline V gene lookup returns CDR1 KGHSH and CDR2 LQKENI. V shed 8 bases and J shed 1 base, with 11 bases lying between them. DNA of the CDR3: TGTGCCAGCCGCCGACAGGAGAACACCGGGGAGCTGTTTTTT. Translating it yields CASRRQENTGELFF.

The rearrangement links TRBV7-6 to TRBJ2-1; a possible D gene is TRBD2 (6 bases). CDR3 length equals 16 residues. Germline-derived CDR1 and CDR2 are SGHVS and FNYEAQ. V dropped 3 bases and J dropped 4 bases, with 16 bases sitting between them. CDR3 nucleotide sequence: TGTGCCAGCAGCTTTCTTGGCCCGGAGGGGTACAATGAGCAGTTCTTC. As protein: CASSFLGPEGYNEQFF.

V and J are TRBV5-4 and TRBJ1-1; 10 nucleotides line up with TRBD1. The CDR3 consists of 13 residues. Germline CDR1 reads SGHNT; CDR2 reads YYREEE (reference sequence). In DNA form, the CDR3 reads TGTGCAGACAGGGGGCAAGAGGGCACTGAAGCTTTCTTT. Residues: CADRGQEGTEAFF.

V is TRBV27 and J is TRBJ2-1, with 10 bases that match TRBD2. V shed 3 bases and J 0 bases; nucleotides not matched to a gene: 5. This CDR3 has 17 residues. From germline, CDR1 is MNHEY and CDR2 SMNVEV (reference sequence). The DNA for the CDR3 is TGTGCCAGCAGTTTGTCCAGCGGGAGGGACTCCTACAATGAGCAGTTCTTC. This codes for CASSLSSGRDSYNEQFF.

CDR3 nucleotide sequence: TGTGCCAGCAGTGAAGCAGGGGTCGGCACTGAAGCTTTCTTT. Residues: CASSEAGVGTEAFF. The chain links TRBV6-1 to TRBJ1-1; D perhaps matches TRBD1 (5 bases). V lost 0 bases to trimming and J lost 4 bases, with 9 bases between them. From germline, CDR1 is MNHNS and CDR2 SASEGT. This CDR3 has 14 amino acids.

This clone showed up just once. V is TRBV4-1 and J is TRBJ2-2; 8 nucleotides align to TRBD2. Germline CDR1 is MGHRA and CDR2 is YSYEKL. This CDR3 comprises 17 residues. V lost 4 bases to trimming and J lost 7 bases; unmatched junction nucleotides: 14. In nucleotides, the CDR3 is TGCGCCAGCAGCCCTTTCCCTATAGCGGGAAGGGGCGGGGAGCTGTTTTTT. Translation: CASSPFPIAGRGGELFF.

The J gene is TRBJ1-4, the V gene TRBV7-9; D call uncertain. CDR3 length: 15 residues. Germline V gene sequence: CDR1 SEHNR, CDR2 FQNEAQ (reference sequence). V was shortened by 5 bases and J by 2 bases, with 12 bases between the two germline ends. CDR3 loop: CASSPGLVTNEKLFF. The CDR3 DNA follows: TGTGCCAGCAGCCCCGGACTCGTCACTAATGAAAAACTGTTTTTT.

The chain links TRBV19 to TRBJ2-1, with D maybe TRBD2 (5 bases). CDR3 size: 14 residues. The V gene's germline CDR1 is LNHDA and CDR2 SQIVND (reference sequence). V shed 1 base and J shed 7 bases, with 11 bases lying between them. CDR3 nucleotide sequence: TGTGCCAGTAGTATAGCGGCTACTAGAAATGAGCAGTTCTTC. Protein: CASSIAATRNEQFF. The full variable domain, rest sourced from reference TRBV19 and TRBJ2-1, is DGGITQSPKYLFRKEGQNVTLSCEQNLNHDAMYWYRQDPGQGLRLIYYSQIVNDFQKGDIAEGYSVSREKKESFPLTVTSAQKNPTAFYLCASSIAATRNEQFFGPGTRLTVL.

This chain links TRBV11-2 with TRBJ2-1; D is possibly TRBD2 (6 bases). This CDR3 comprises 13 residues. The V end lost 5 bases, the J end lost 10 bases, and 15 bases lay between the germline ends. Germline V gives CDR1 SGHAT, CDR2 FQNNGV. CDR3 coding DNA: TGTGCCAGCAGCGGACCCCGGGCGGGGGAGCAGTTCTTC. This sequence encodes CASSGPRAGEQFF. Looking up the rest from reference TRBV11-2 and TRBJ2-1 gives the full variable domain: EAGVAQSPRYKIIEKRQSVAFWCNPISGHATLYWYQQILGQGPKLLIQFQNNGVVDDSQLPKDRFSAERLKGVDSTLKIQPAKLEDSAVYLCASSGPRAGEQFFGPGTRLTVL.

The chain has TRBV10-1 and TRBJ1-1; TRBD1 is a possible D gene (5 bases). The CDR3 contains 17 residues. The germline CDR1 and CDR2 sequences are WNHNN and SYGVQD (reference sequence). V lost 8 bases and J lost 5, with 27 bases in between. CDR3 sequence (DNA): TGCGCCAGCCGTAAACAGGCGCATCGAGAATTAGGGACTGAAGCTTTCTTT. This encodes CASRKQAHRELGTEAFF.

The chain has TRBV7-2 and TRBJ1-5; D gene ambiguous. V lost 5 bases and J 6 bases, leaving 11 bases between the germline ends. The germline gives CDR1 SGHTA, CDR2 FQGNSA. This CDR3 has 13 amino acids. In DNA, the CDR3 is TGTGCCAGCAGCCAGATTGAGGGTCAGCCCCAGCATTTT. Its translation: CASSQIEGQPQHF.

The V gene is TRBV19, the J gene TRBJ1-1; D remains unclear. Germline V CDR1 and CDR2: LNHDA, SQIVND (reference sequence). The ends were cut back, 6 bases at V and 1 base at J, with 18 bases in the middle. CDR3 size: 16 residues. The CDR3 is CASRRAAVVRNTEAFF. CDR3 nucleotide sequence: TGTGCCAGTAGGAGGGCGGCTGTTGTGAGGAACACTGAAGCTTTCTTT.

The chain has TRBV4-2 and TRBJ2-1; 9 bases are a match to TRBD2. J gave up 4 bases and V 4 bases, and 8 bases lay outside the gene matches. There are 16 residues in the CDR3. The germline CDR1 and CDR2 sequences are LGHNA and YNFKEQ. CDR3 amino acids: CASSLSPSGTYNEQFF. The CDR3 DNA reads TGTGCCAGCAGCCTGTCCCCTAGCGGGACATACAATGAGCAGTTCTTC.